Each of the 11 T cell receptor beta chains below was sequenced from the same sample in a study of T cells in Graves' hyperthyroidism and ophthalmopathy. RNA transcripts yielded amplified TCR beta CDR3 regions. Primed by the HTBI set, a first-round RT-PCR was run on the TCR CDR3. TCRdb called the multiplex PCR reads again in MiXCR, with one record for every CDR3 protein. The data show hundreds of thousands of distinct CDR3 sequences, with around 45% seen just once and just under 8.5% held by the top ten. The sequencing input was peripheral blood or thyroid tissue (not recorded which). These receptors all come from a woman younger than 30 with Graves' hyperthyroidism.

This clonotype came up many times. V and J are TRBV7-6 and TRBJ1-2, with D hard to call. Trimming cost V 5 bases and J 2 bases, with 9 bases left between them. This CDR3 comprises 13 residues. CDR1 is SGHVS, CDR2 FNYEAQ, per germline. This CDR3 is CASSGSQNYGYTF. The DNA of the CDR3 is TGTGCCAGCAGCGGATCACAGAACTATGGCTACACCTTC.

The chain couples TRBV25-1 to TRBJ2-2; a possible D gene is TRBD2 (5 bases). The V end was cut by 0 bases, the J end by 7 bases, with 15 bases between. Germline loops: CDR1 MGHDK, CDR2 SYGVNS. This CDR3 is 16 amino acids long. The CDR3 spells CASSEYLGVDGGELFF. The CDR3 nucleotides read TGTGCCAGCAGTGAATATTTGGGAGTGGACGGCGGGGAGCTGTTTTTT.

There are many counts of this clonotype. This sequence joins TRBV7-2 and TRBJ2-7, with D possibly being TRBD1 (6 bases). This CDR3 is built from 13 residues. Germline V gene sequence: CDR1 SGHTA, CDR2 FQGNSA. Trimming removed 7 bases at V and 4 bases at J, with 14 bases between. CDR3 sequence (DNA): TGTGCCAGCACTACAGGGATCTCATACGAGCAGTACTTC. The encoded protein is CASTTGISYEQYF.

The sample holds many counts of this clonotype. This chain connects TRBV29-1 to TRBJ1-6, with D possibly matching TRBD1 (6 bases). The CDR3 spans 13 residues. The V gene's germline CDR1 is SQVTM and CDR2 ANQGSEA. Trimming pared 6 bases from V and 6 bases from J, leaving 12 bases between. The CDR3 protein is CSVRGDINSPLHF. The CDR3 DNA reads TGCAGCGTGAGGGGGGACATTAATTCACCCCTCCACTTT. The full variable domain, with the rest looked up from reference TRBV29-1 and TRBJ1-6, is SAVISQKPSRDICQRGTSLTIQCQVDSQVTMMFWYRQQPGQSLTLIATANQGSEATYESGFVIDKFPISRPNLTFSTLTVSNMSPEDSSIYLCSVRGDINSPLHFGNGTRLTVT.

A note on this clonotype: A much larger clone differs from this one at a single base, so this may be a read error. The chain has TRBV14 and TRBJ1-6, with D perhaps matching TRBD1 (5 bases). V was cut by 1 base and J by 7 bases, with 8 bases left in between. CDR1 is SGHDN and CDR2 is FVKESK in the germline V gene. The CDR3 is 14 residues long. CDR3 in DNA: TGTGCCAGCAGCCAAGTGTGGGGGAATTCACCCCTCCACTTT. Encoded protein: CASSQVWGNSPLHF.

The chain employs TRBV19 and TRBJ1-3; tentatively, D is TRBD1 (5 bases). This CDR3 is 15 amino acids long. The V end lost 5 bases, the J end lost 3 bases, and 14 bases lay between the germline ends. CDR1 is LNHDA, CDR2 SQIVND, per germline (reference sequence). CDR3 nucleotides: TGTGCCAGTAGTCTCGCCCCAGGGTATGGAAACACCATATATTTT. Its protein is CASSLAPGYGNTIYF.

The chain recombines TRBV29-1 with TRBJ1-5, with unresolved D. Trimming took 4 bases from V and 4 from J, leaving 17 bases between them. This CDR3 contains 15 residues. The germline V gene has CDR1 SQVTM and CDR2 ANQGSEA. The CDR3 sequence is CSVVRSGVGNQPQHF. CDR3 bases: TGCAGCGTTGTTAGGTCGGGAGTAGGGAATCAGCCCCAGCATTTT.

This clonotype was seen at least ten times. V is TRBV7-6 and J is TRBJ2-2; no clear D. CDR1 is SGHVS and CDR2 is FNYEAQ in the germline V gene. V lost 7 bases and J lost 0, with 15 bases in between. CDR3 length: 16 amino acids. CDR3 amino acids: CASTHSGWANTGELFF. The CDR3 coding sequence is TGTGCCAGCACCCACAGTGGGTGGGCGAACACCGGGGAGCTGTTTTTT.

About this clonotype: The CDR3 does not end in the conserved phenylalanine or tryptophan, so this is likely a read error. This chain links TRBV5-1 with TRBJ1-1; D unclear. Germline V lookup: CDR1 SGHRS, CDR2 YFSETQ. The CDR3 runs 15 residues. Trimming took off 5 bases at V and 0 bases at J, with 14 bases between the two ends. The CDR3 reads CASSPFSVMNTEAFL. Here the CDR3 DNA reads TGCGCCAGCAGTCCATTTAGCGTAATGAACACTGAAGCTTTCCTT.

This clonotype was detected many times. The V and J genes are TRBV10-3 and TRBJ1-5, with 7 bases identical to TRBD1. CDR1 is ENHRY and CDR2 is SYGVKD in the germline V gene. The CDR3 spans 12 residues. The V segment lost 8 bases and the J segment 3 bases; nucleotides outside the gene matches: 1. CDR3 region: CAIGTDNQPQHF. DNA of the CDR3: TGTGCCATCGGGACAGACAATCAGCCCCAGCATTTT.

The V gene is TRBV25-1, the J gene TRBJ2-5; D not resolved. Trimming removed 5 bases at V and 5 bases at J, with 21 bases between. The germline gives CDR1 MGHDK, CDR2 SYGVNS. This CDR3 spans 16 amino acids. The CDR3 DNA sequence: TGTGCCAGCAGTTCGCCGGAAAGAGCACCCAGTGAGACCCAGTACTTC. Translating gives CASSSPERAPSETQYF.